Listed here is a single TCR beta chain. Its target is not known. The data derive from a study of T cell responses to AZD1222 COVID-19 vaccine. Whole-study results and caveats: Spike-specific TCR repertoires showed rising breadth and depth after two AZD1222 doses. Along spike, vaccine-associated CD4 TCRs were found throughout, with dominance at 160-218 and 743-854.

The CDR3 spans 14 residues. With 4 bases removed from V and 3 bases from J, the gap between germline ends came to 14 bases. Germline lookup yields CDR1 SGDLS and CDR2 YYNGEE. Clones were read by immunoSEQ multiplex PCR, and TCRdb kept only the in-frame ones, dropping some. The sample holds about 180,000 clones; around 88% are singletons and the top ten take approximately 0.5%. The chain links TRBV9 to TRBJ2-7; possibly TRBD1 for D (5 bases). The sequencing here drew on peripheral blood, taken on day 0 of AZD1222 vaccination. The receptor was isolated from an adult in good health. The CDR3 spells CASSPHRTYYEQYF. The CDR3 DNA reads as TGTGCCAGCAGCCCTCACAGGACCTACTACGAGCAGTACTTC.